Following are 14 T cell receptor beta chains from one sample sequenced in a study of cytomegalovirus exposure and HLA in healthy donors (dated by TCRdb to between 2016 and 2019). Preparation of the library involved the immunoSEQ multiplex PCR assay. A mixture of 60 forward primers for TCR Vbeta segments and 13 reverse primers for TCR Jbeta segments was used in the multiplex PCR. As stored in TCRdb, this immuneACCESS dataset retains in-frame rearrangements with V and J assigned. A fraction of the clones does not appear; measured against another copy, unresolved V genes explain less than half of the discrepancy, and the remainder lacks a known reason. This sample gives over 150,000 clones in total; over 70% of them show up just once. Of the sample, about 3% is held by the ten largest clones. What was sequenced was PBMCs. These receptors were collected from a male donor in good health and CMV-seronegative.

The chain recombines TRBV7-9 with TRBJ2-5, with D unresolved. Germline assignment: CDR1 SEHNR and CDR2 FQNEAQ (reference sequence). CDR3 length equals 14 residues. Trimming took 1 base from V and 5 from J, leaving 11 bases between them. The chain's CDR3 is CASSLGRQAETQYF. The CDR3 DNA reads TGTGCCAGCAGCTTAGGACGCCAGGCGGAGACCCAGTACTTC.

As for this clone: Mismatch with germline at one junction end may stem from a read error. The chain has TRBV6-5 and TRBJ1-1; 11 bases are shared with TRBD1. This CDR3 has 13 amino acids. Germline V gives CDR1 MNHEY, CDR2 SVGAGI. In DNA, the CDR3 is TGTGCCAGCAGTACCTCTTCCGGGACAGGGGGTTCCTTT. Its protein is CASSTSSGTGGSF.

This chain joins TRBV7-6 and TRBJ2-7; unclear D gene. Trimming left V 4 bases short and J 2 bases short, with 9 bases between. CDR3 size: 13 residues. Per germline, CDR1 SGHVS and CDR2 FNYEAQ. CDR3 sequence reads: CASSSFSTYEQYF. The CDR3 DNA sequence: TGTGCCAGCAGCTCCTTCTCTACCTACGAGCAGTACTTC. Complete variable domain (other parts from reference TRBV7-6 and TRBJ2-7): GAGVSQSPRYKVTKRGQDVALRCDPISGHVSLYWYRQALGQGPEFLTYFNYEAQQDKSGLPNDRFSAERPEGSISTLTIQRTEQRDSAMYRCASSSFSTYEQYFGPGTRLTVT.

The chain recombines TRBV7-8 with TRBJ1-1; D may be TRBD1 (5 bases). In germline, CDR1 is SGHVS, CDR2 FQNEAQ. This CDR3 is built from 15 residues. The V end was cut by 3 bases, the J end by 5 bases, with 16 bases between. The chain's CDR3 is CASSFAGGVRTEAFF. In nucleotides, the CDR3 is TGTGCCAGCAGCTTCGCCGGGGGGGTCAGGACTGAAGCTTTCTTT.

This rearrangement joins TRBV28 to TRBJ2-1; D remains unclear. Trimming stripped 7 bases from V and 4 bases from J, with 8 bases between. The CDR3 length is 12 residues. The germline V gene has CDR1 MDHEN and CDR2 SYDVKM. CDR3 sequence reads: CASTNSYNEQFF. In nucleotides, the CDR3 is TGTGCCAGCACCAACTCGTACAATGAGCAGTTCTTC.

V and J are TRBV27 and TRBJ1-6; D gene unclear. V lost 8 bases and J lost 6, with 17 bases in between. CDR1 is MNHEY, CDR2 SMNVEV, per germline (reference sequence). The CDR3 covers 15 residues. The CDR3 loop is CASANYGGLNSPLHF. CDR3 DNA: TGTGCCAGCGCGAACTACGGAGGACTTAATTCACCCCTCCACTTT.

The V call is TRBV28, the J call TRBJ2-7, with TRBD2 matching 12 bases. Germline-derived CDR1 and CDR2 are MDHEN and SYDVKM. J lost 3 bases, V lost 6 bases, and 9 bases had no gene match. The CDR3 contains 16 residues. The CDR3 DNA sequence: TGTGCCAGCAGCTCACCGGGACTAGCGGGCTACTACGAGCAGTACTTC. It codes for CASSSPGLAGYYEQYF.

The J gene is TRBJ2-5, the V gene TRBV19; 7 positions match TRBD1. The J call is uncertain, as TRBJ2-7 better fits the DNA end. Germline CDR1 and CDR2: LNHDA and SQIVND (reference sequence). This CDR3 region has 15 residues. The CDR3 sequence is CASSISPGDRNEQYF. CDR3 bases: TGTGCCAGTAGTATAAGCCCAGGGGACAGAAACGAGCAGTACTTC.

Details on this clone: Other DNA sequences in this sample translate to the same CDR3. The chain combines TRBV6-5 with TRBJ1-5, with TRBD1 as a possible D gene (5 bases). Between the trimmed V and J ends, which lost 7 bases and 7 bases, there was a span of 14 bases. The germline gives CDR1 MNHEY, CDR2 SVGAGI. CDR3 size: 13 residues. CDR3 residues: CASTPGFAQPQHF. The CDR3 DNA follows: TGTGCCAGCACCCCAGGGTTTGCGCAGCCCCAGCATTTT.

The V and J genes are TRBV9 and TRBJ2-7, with D perhaps TRBD2 (7 bases). The CDR3 has 17 residues. CDR1 and CDR2 from the germline V gene are SGDLS and YYNGEE. Trimming removed 4 bases from V and 9 bases from J, with 29 bases in between. CDR3 region: CASSWGLAEDDFGGQYF. CDR3 coding DNA: TGTGCCAGCAGCTGGGGGCTAGCGGAGGACGATTTTGGAGGGCAGTACTTC.

The genes are TRBV30 and TRBJ2-7, with D possibly matching TRBD2 (7 bases). V lost 2 bases and J lost 5, with 13 bases in between. The CDR3 contains 13 residues. Germline-derived CDR1 and CDR2 are GTSNPN and SVGIG (reference sequence). The DNA of the CDR3 is TGTGCCTGGAGTTACGGGGGGCCCAACGAGCAGTACTTC. Translating gives CAWSYGGPNEQYF.

The CDR3 loop is CAWRGTSNQPQHF. The DNA for the CDR3 is TGTGCCTGGCGAGGGACTTCCAATCAGCCCCAGCATTTT. The chain is built from TRBV30 and TRBJ1-5; possibly TRBD1 for D (5 bases). The CDR3 has 13 amino acids. The V and J ends lost 5 bases and 3 bases respectively, with 11 bases between them. From germline, CDR1 is GTSNPN and CDR2 SVGIG (reference sequence).

This clone was counted between two and nine times. The chain is built from TRBV7-9 and TRBJ2-3; D is ambiguous. Trimming shortened V by 3 bases and J by 0 bases, and 4 bases separated the two germline ends. The CDR3 sequence is 13 residues long. Germline V CDR1 and CDR2: SEHNR, FQNEAQ (reference sequence). CDR3 amino acids: CASSFPSTDTQYF. Here the CDR3 DNA reads TGTGCCAGCAGCTTCCCTAGCACAGATACGCAGTATTTT.

The chain combines TRBV6-4 with TRBJ2-5, with 7 bases identical to TRBD2. Per germline, CDR1 MRHNA and CDR2 SNTAGT. The CDR3 consists of 15 residues. The ends lost 4 bases at V and 4 bases at J; junction bases unmatched: 9. The CDR3, as DNA: TGTGCCAGCAGTGTAGAGGCGGGAGCAGGAGAGACCCAGTACTTC. It is translated as CASSVEAGAGETQYF.